The rows below give T cell receptor beta chains drawn from one sample of a study of cytomegalovirus exposure and HLA in healthy donors. Measured with immunoSEQ multiplex PCR; TCRdb has only the in-frame clones, and not every one. The repertoire holds a few hundred thousand clones, around 86% seen once, with around 0.8% in the top ten. The sequencing input was PBMCs. Receptors were obtained from a woman aged 18-35 years in good health and CMV-seronegative. Both conserved end residues are part of each CDR3. The order of the fields is CDR3 protein, CDR3 DNA, clone size, V gene, D gene, J gene, CDR3 length. The D gene is left open where the match is weak. Size is stated for part of the rows, as once, few or many counts, or as a class when the clone is expanded.

CAIPGGANVLTF | TGTGCCATTCCAGGTGGGGCCAACGTCCTGACTTTC | - | TRBV19 | - | TRBJ2-6 | 12
CASSPLAGAPGQPQHF | TGTGCCAGCAGCCCCTTGGCAGGGGCCCCCGGTCAGCCCCAGCATTTT | - | TRBV7-9 | - | TRBJ1-5 | 16
CASSPIKTGGRVTGELFF | TGCGCCAGCAGCCCTATTAAAACGGGGGGCCGGGTGACCGGGGAGCTGTTTTTT | - | TRBV5-1 | - | TRBJ2-2 | 18
CASSYLAGGPEETQYF | TGTGCCAGCAGCTACCTGGCGGGAGGGCCTGAAGAGACCCAGTACTTC | - | TRBV11-2 | TRBD2 | TRBJ2-5 | 16
CASSEVADYYEQYF | TGTGCCAGCAGTGAAGTTGCGGATTACTACGAGCAGTACTTC | - | TRBV6-1 | - | TRBJ2-7 | 14
CASSQGPNTGELFF | TGTGCCAGCAGTCAGGGCCCAAACACCGGGGAGCTGTTTTTT | - | TRBV28 | - | TRBJ2-2 | 14
CASSISSGALYEQYF | TGTGCCAGTAGTATATCTAGCGGGGCGCTCTACGAGCAGTACTTC | - | TRBV19 | TRBD2 | TRBJ2-7 | 15
CASSLVGFGGYTF | TGTGCCAGCAGCTTGGTTGGATTCGGGGGCTACACCTTC | - | TRBV5-4 | - | TRBJ1-2 | 13
CATSRDVSTGRKTQYF | TGTGCCACCAGCAGAGACGTATCGACAGGGAGGAAGACCCAGTACTTC | - | TRBV15 | - | TRBJ2-5 | 16
CASRSTGISRSGELFF | TGTGCCAGTCGATCTACAGGGATTTCCAGATCCGGGGAGCTGTTTTTT | once | TRBV2 | - | TRBJ2-2 | 16
CAGSGDSNQPQHF | TGTGCCGGTTCGGGGGATAGCAATCAGCCCCAGCATTTT | - | TRBV28 | - | TRBJ1-5 | 13
CASSRDSWGNEQFF | TGTGCCAGCAGCCGGGACAGTTGGGGCAATGAGCAGTTCTTC | - | TRBV14 | TRBD1 | TRBJ2-1 | 14
CASSERPSNTEAFF | TGTGCCAGCAGTGAGAGGCCTTCAAACACTGAAGCTTTCTTT | - | TRBV6-1 | - | TRBJ1-1 | 14
CASSSDRGNNEQFF | TGTGCCAGCAGCTCGGACAGGGGTAACAATGAGCAGTTCTTC | - | TRBV13 | TRBD1 | TRBJ2-1 | 14
CASSGDPTGETQYF | TGTGCCAGCTCGGGGGACCCAACAGGAGAGACCCAGTACTTC | - | TRBV5-4 | - | TRBJ2-5 | 14
CASSADRGQGYTF | TGTGCCAGCAGTGCGGACAGGGGGCAGGGCTACACCTTC | many | TRBV28 | TRBD1 | TRBJ1-2 | 13
CASSLQVGDYEAFF | TGTGCCAGCAGTTTACAGGTGGGGGACTATGAAGCTTTCTTT | - | TRBV28 | - | TRBJ1-1 | 14
CAASLEETQYF | TGTGCCGCCTCTCTCGAGGAGACCCAGTACTTC | - | TRBV6-1 | - | TRBJ2-5 | 11
CASTGGAGEQYF | TGTGCCAGCACCGGAGGGGCAGGCGAGCAGTACTTC | - | TRBV5-4 | - | TRBJ2-7 | 12
CASSAGQGCTGELFF | TGTGCCAGCAGTGCGGGACAGGGCTGCACCGGGGAGCTGTTTTTT | - | TRBV7-3 | TRBD1 | TRBJ2-2 | 15
CASSLEHEAFF | TGTGCCAGCAGCTTAGAACACGAAGCTTTCTTT | - | TRBV7-9 | - | TRBJ1-1 | 11
CASSVAVGRTDTQYF | TGTGCCAGCAGTGTTGCGGTGGGGCGCACAGATACGCAGTATTTT | - | TRBV2 | - | TRBJ2-3 | 15
CASSVLQETQYF | TGTGCCAGCAGTGTCCTCCAAGAGACCCAGTACTTC | - | TRBV6-1 | - | TRBJ2-5 | 12
CATSDSIPTGELFF | TGTGCCACCAGCGACTCAATTCCGACCGGGGAGCTGTTTTTT | once | TRBV15 | - | TRBJ2-2 | 14
CASSSPGQGNIQYF | TGTGCCAGCAGCTCCCCGGGACAGGGAAACATTCAGTACTTC | - | TRBV7-9 | TRBD1 | TRBJ2-4 | 14
CASSYTAGATEAFF | TGTGCCAGCAGTTACACGGCAGGGGCCACTGAAGCTTTCTTT | - | TRBV6-5 | - | TRBJ1-1 | 14
CASSDYGTYGSYEQYF | TGCGCCAGCAGTGACTACGGGACTTACGGCTCCTACGAGCAGTACTTC | - | TRBV10-1 | - | TRBJ2-7 | 16
CASSYNLYNEQFF | TGTGCCAGCAGTTACAACTTATACAATGAGCAGTTCTTC | - | TRBV6-5 | - | TRBJ2-1 | 13
CASSSQQGAGNTIYF | TGTGCCAGCAGTTCGCAACAGGGGGCTGGAAACACCATATATTTT | - | TRBV27 | TRBD1 | TRBJ1-3 | 15
CSVEGATGTGSRSEAFF | TGCAGCGTTGAAGGGGCTACCGGGACAGGGAGTAGGTCTGAAGCTTTCTTT | - | TRBV29-1 | TRBD1 | TRBJ1-1 | 17
CASRAVGGARYGYTF | TGCGCCAGCAGAGCCGTAGGAGGGGCCCGGTATGGCTACACCTTC | - | TRBV5-1 | - | TRBJ1-2 | 15
CASSDRTKQYF | TGTGCCAGCAGCGATCGGACTAAGCAGTACTTC | - | TRBV9 | - | TRBJ2-7 | 11
CASSPEGYEQYF | TGTGCCAGCAGTCCTGAGGGCTACGAGCAGTACTTC | - | TRBV2 | - | TRBJ2-7 | 12
CAISSSGPPDSPLHF | TGTGCCATCTCCTCCTCTGGCCCCCCAGATTCACCCCTCCACTTT | few | TRBV10-3 | - | TRBJ1-6 | 15
CASSPPGQRRYGYTF | TGTGCCAGCAGCCCACCGGGACAGAGACGGTATGGCTACACCTTC | - | TRBV13 | TRBD1 | TRBJ1-2 | 15
CARYVSGNTEAFF | TGTGCCCGTTATGTGTCGGGGAACACTGAAGCTTTCTTT | few | TRBV30 | - | TRBJ1-1 | 13
CASSFSGHYSYEQYF | TGTGCCAGCAGTTTCTCGGGACACTACTCCTACGAGCAGTACTTC | - | TRBV28 | - | TRBJ2-7 | 15
CASSLLAGPNQPQHF | TGTGCCAGCAGTTTACTGGCAGGCCCCAATCAGCCCCAGCATTTT | - | TRBV27 | - | TRBJ1-5 | 15
CASSPGQINSPLHF | TGTGCCAGTAGTCCGGGACAGATTAATTCACCCCTCCACTTT | - | TRBV19 | TRBD1 | TRBJ1-6 | 14
CASANREVVLRELFF | TGTGCCAGCGCAAATCGGGAGGTAGTTCTCCGGGAGCTGTTTTTT | few | TRBV11-2 | TRBD2 | TRBJ2-2 | 15
CASSRTGREQYF | TGTGCCAGCAGCCGGACAGGGCGCGAGCAGTACTTC | few | TRBV6-5 | TRBD1 | TRBJ2-7 | 12
CSVDTGGDTQYF | TGCAGCGTTGACACAGGGGGAGATACGCAGTATTTT | - | TRBV29-1 | TRBD1 | TRBJ2-3 | 12
CASSDGEYNEQFF | TGCGCCAGCAGCGACGGAGAGTACAATGAGCAGTTCTTC | - | TRBV5-1 | - | TRBJ2-1 | 13
CASSSGQRGLAGELFF | TGTGCCAGCAGCTCTGGACAGCGGGGGCTCGCCGGGGAGCTGTTTTTT | - | TRBV5-4 | TRBD2 | TRBJ2-2 | 16
CATSRDGGQHYEQYF | TGTGCCACCAGCAGAGATGGTGGACAGCACTACGAGCAGTACTTC | - | TRBV15 | - | TRBJ2-7 | 15
CATQGGVGNTEAFF | TGTGCCACCCAAGGGGGGGTTGGTAACACTGAAGCTTTCTTT | - | TRBV6-1 | - | TRBJ1-1 | 14
CAWGSWRYEQYF | TGTGCCTGGGGCTCCTGGAGATACGAGCAGTACTTC | - | TRBV30 | - | TRBJ2-7 | 12
CASSTLAGYNEQFF | TGTGCCAGTAGTACTCTAGCGGGCTACAATGAGCAGTTCTTC | - | TRBV19 | TRBD2 | TRBJ2-1 | 14
CASNLLMTGETAFF | TGTGCCAGCAACCTTCTGATGACCGGGGAGACTGCTTTCTTT | - | TRBV2 | - | TRBJ1-1 | 14
CASSPTAGTAYEQYF | TGTGCCAGCAGTCCTACCGCCGGGACAGCCTACGAGCAGTACTTC | - | TRBV27 | TRBD1 | TRBJ2-7 | 15
CSGEEGAGYGYTF | TGCAGCGGGGAGGAGGGGGCGGGCTATGGCTACACCTTC | - | TRBV29-1 | TRBD1 | TRBJ1-2 | 13
CASSEARRLAYEQYF | TGTGCCAGCAGTGAAGCCCGACGACTAGCGTACGAGCAGTACTTC | - | TRBV6-1 | TRBD2 | TRBJ2-7 | 15
CASQQGWDTEAFF | TGCGCCAGTCAACAGGGTTGGGACACTGAAGCTTTCTTT | - | TRBV5-1 | - | TRBJ1-1 | 13
CASSPKRGTDTQYF | TGTGCCAGCAGCCCGAAGCGGGGCACAGATACGCAGTATTTT | - | TRBV14 | - | TRBJ2-3 | 14
CATGTGGNEQFF | TGTGCCACCGGGACAGGGGGCAATGAGCAGTTCTTC | once | TRBV10-3 | TRBD1 | TRBJ2-1 | 12
CASSFYRLATGNEQFF | TGTGCCAGCAGCTTCTATCGACTAGCAACAGGCAATGAGCAGTTCTTC | - | TRBV5-8 | TRBD2 | TRBJ2-1 | 16
CASGYGTGRRPQHF | TGTGCCAGTGGCTATGGGACAGGGAGAAGGCCCCAGCATTTT | - | TRBV19 | TRBD1 | TRBJ1-5 | 14